The source of this TCR beta chain is a study of cytomegalovirus exposure and HLA in healthy donors. On the study more broadly: Researchers found that less than 90% of 398 genotyped donors fell within the Caucasian-associated ancestry cluster.

Findings and limits, study-wide: In an earlier analysis, in approximately 630 donors, most V segments appeared productive either ~87% or ~30% of the time. A later analysis, which compared TCR beta chains of equal frequency, found the HLA-associated ones more clonally expanded.

Concerning this clone itself: Its antigen is unknown.

PCR involved 60 Vbeta and 13 Jbeta primers. Data came from immunoSEQ multiplex PCR; TCRdb stores just in-frame clones and leaves some out. Of roughly 180,000 clones listed, 75% to 85% are singletons. The CDR3 extends over 11 amino acids. Looked up from germline, CDR1 is DFQATT and CDR2 is SNEGSKA (reference sequence). The chain employs TRBV20-1 and TRBJ2-3; D unclear. The TCR was taken from a man between 18 and 35 years old in good health and CMV-seronegative. The sequenced sample consisted of PBMCs. Here the CDR3 reads CTTTFTDTQYF. The CDR3 DNA follows: TGCACCACCACATTCACAGATACGCAGTATTTT.